Each of the 27 T cell receptor beta chains below was sequenced from the same sample in a study of shared clonotypes between healthy human individuals. Libraries were prepared by immunoSEQ multiplex PCR; TCRdb keeps only in-frame clonotypes and omits some of them. The data contain roughly 2.2 million clones, about 90% of them singletons. Sequencing was done on a sample of naive CD4+ T cells from PBMCs. As for subset: CD45RA+ positively selected. These receptors originate from a man aged 18 to 30 in good health. Some clones in this sample may be carry-over from other donors' samples.

The rearrangement uses TRBV28 and TRBJ1-3; possible D gene TRBD1, 6 bases. The CDR3 sequence is 17 residues long. Germline V gene sequence: CDR1 MDHEN, CDR2 SYDVKM. Between the trimmed V and J ends, which lost 5 bases and 1 base, there was a span of 18 bases. The chain's CDR3 is CASSPGPGAGSGNTIYF. Here the CDR3 DNA reads TGTGCCAGCAGTCCCGGTCCAGGGGCGGGGTCTGGAAACACCATATATTTT.

The chain uses TRBV7-6 and TRBJ1-2; tentative D call: TRBD1 (5 bases). The CDR3 contains 13 residues. Between the trimmed V and J ends, which lost 5 bases and 8 bases, there was a span of 15 bases. Germline assignment: CDR1 SGHVS and CDR2 FNYEAQ. CDR3 sequence: CASSPPGTTGYTF. CDR3 bases: TGTGCCAGCAGCCCTCCTGGGACGACCGGCTACACCTTC.

Worth noting for this clone: Other DNA sequences in this specimen translate into the identical CDR3. J is TRBJ2-5 and V is TRBV6-5; D gene unclear. V gave up 2 bases and J gave up 3 bases, with 1 base separating them. The germline gives CDR1 MNHEY, CDR2 SVGAGI. CDR3 length: 11 amino acids. The CDR3: CASSYKETQYF. In DNA, the CDR3 is TGTGCCAGCAGTTACAAAGAGACCCAGTACTTC.

This chain joins TRBV5-1 and TRBJ2-7; D is unclear. Germline assignment: CDR1 SGHRS and CDR2 YFSETQ. Trimming stripped 0 bases from V and 4 bases from J, with 11 bases between. The CDR3 loop spans 14 amino acids. The CDR3 loop reads CASSLGQNNYEQYF. For the CDR3, the DNA is TGCGCCAGCAGCTTGGGGCAGAATAATTACGAGCAGTACTTC.

The chain employs TRBV4-1 and TRBJ2-5, with a possible D match to TRBD1 (5 bases). The CDR3 runs to 13 residues. The V end lost 3 bases, the J end lost 5 bases, and 10 bases lay between the germline ends. Per the germline V gene, CDR1 is MGHRA and CDR2 is YSYEKL. Here the CDR3 reads CASSQGLFETQYF. The CDR3 DNA reads TGCGCCAGCAGCCAGGGGCTCTTCGAGACCCAGTACTTC.

The chain employs TRBV5-1 and TRBJ1-5, with 11 bases fitting TRBD1. With 4 bases clipped from V and 7 bases from J, the junction kept 7 bases outside the gene matches. Germline V gives CDR1 SGHRS, CDR2 YFSETQ. The length of the CDR3 is 15 residues. Here the CDR3 reads CASSRTGGEEQPQHF. CDR3 DNA: TGCGCCAGCAGCCGGACAGGGGGCGAAGAGCAGCCCCAGCATTTT.

The rearrangement uses TRBV30 and TRBJ1-2; 7 bases map to TRBD1. V lost 6 bases and J lost 4; bases outside the gene matches: 2. The CDR3 spans 11 residues. Germline loops: CDR1 GTSNPN, CDR2 SVGIG (reference sequence). In DNA form, the CDR3 reads TGTGCCTGCAGGGGGGCCTATGGCTACACCTTC. Amino acids: CACRGAYGYTF.

J is TRBJ1-4 and V is TRBV19, with 9 bases aligning to TRBD1. Germline values: CDR1 LNHDA, CDR2 SQIVND (reference sequence). With 6 bases clipped from V and 8 bases from J, the junction kept 7 bases outside the gene matches. The CDR3 runs to 14 residues. CDR3 sequence (DNA): TGTGCCAGTAGAAAGGGACAGGGCGGGGAAAAACTGTTTTTT. It codes for CASRKGQGGEKLFF.

This clone was seen only once. Other DNA sequences in the same sample also yield this CDR3. The chain recombines TRBV19 with TRBJ1-5; D is perhaps TRBD1 (6 bases). The CDR3 is made up of 13 amino acids. V lost 6 bases and J 4 bases, leaving 10 bases between the germline ends. Germline CDR1 LNHDA, CDR2 SQIVND (reference sequence). CDR3 protein: CASSITGNQPQHF. CDR3 coding DNA: TGTGCCAGTAGCATTACAGGGAATCAGCCCCAGCATTTT.

The rearrangement joins TRBV2 to TRBJ2-7; TRBD2 aligns across 7 bases. The length of the CDR3 is 13 residues. Germline V gene sequence: CDR1 SNHLY, CDR2 FYNNEI. Trimming at V came to 6 bases and at J to 7 bases, leaving 9 bases not matched to a gene. The CDR3 bases are TGTGCCAGCAGGAGGGAACTCGGGGGGGAGCAGTACTTC. It is translated as CASRRELGGEQYF.

J is TRBJ2-2 and V is TRBV4-3, with 7 bases aligning to TRBD1. In germline, CDR1 is LGHNA, CDR2 YSLEER. V trimming: 4 bases; J trimming: 2 bases; junction bases outside the gene matches: 7. The CDR3 has 16 amino acids. In nucleotides, the CDR3 is TGCGCCAGCAGCCGAAGTGGGACAGTTAACACCGGGGAGCTGTTTTTT. This gives the protein CASSRSGTVNTGELFF.

The genes are TRBV7-2 and TRBJ1-1; D unresolved. Germline V CDR1 and CDR2: SGHTA, FQGNSA. Trimming stripped 3 bases from V and 5 bases from J, with 13 bases between. CDR3 length: 14 amino acids. CDR3 region: CASSFQKGGTEAFF. In DNA form, the CDR3 reads TGTGCCAGCAGCTTCCAAAAAGGAGGGACTGAAGCTTTCTTT.

V usage is TRBV6-1 and J usage is TRBJ1-1; D unresolved. The CDR3 has 15 amino acids. Trimming took 3 bases from V and 0 from J, leaving 11 bases between them. CDR1 and CDR2 (germline): MNHNS, SASEGT. This chain's CDR3 is CASSDSGQMNTEAFF. CDR3 bases: TGTGCCAGCAGTGATTCTGGCCAGATGAACACTGAAGCTTTCTTT.

Notes on this clone: The junction differs from germline at one of its ends, possibly a read error. This rearrangement joins TRBV29-1 to TRBJ2-1; a weak D match, TRBD2 (6 bases). The CDR3 consists of 14 residues. Germline CDR1 and CDR2: SQVTM and ANQGSEA. In nucleotides, the CDR3 is TGCAGCGTGGAAGCGGGTGGGCCTAACAATGAGCAGTTCTTC. Translated: CSVEAGGPNNEQFF.

The genes are TRBV28 and TRBJ1-1; the D is unclear. Looked up from germline, CDR1 is MDHEN and CDR2 is SYDVKM. V lost 6 bases, J lost 6 bases, and 14 bases lay in between. The CDR3 sequence is 13 residues long. The CDR3 sequence: CASSLITIPEAFF. CDR3 DNA: TGTGCCAGCAGCCTTATAACCATCCCTGAAGCTTTCTTT.

Points on this clone: An end of the junction does not agree with germline; a read error may underlie this. In the same sample, other DNA sequences code for this CDR3. J is TRBJ1-1 and V is TRBV12-5, with a tentative D call TRBD1 (5 bases). From germline, CDR1 is LGHNT and CDR2 FRNRAP. This CDR3 is 16 amino acids long. The CDR3 loop reads CASGLVLRGRNTEAFF. The DNA for the CDR3 is TGTGCTAGTGGCTTGGTACTAAGGGGACGGAACACTGAAGCTTTCTTT.

V and J are TRBV7-2 and TRBJ2-3; a weak D match, TRBD2 (5 bases). The CDR3 is made up of 16 amino acids. Germline loops: CDR1 SGHTA, CDR2 FQGNSA. Trimming took off 4 bases at V and 4 bases at J, with 18 bases between the two ends. The CDR3 sequence is CASSYKVGDRPDTQYF. The DNA for the CDR3 is TGTGCCAGCAGCTATAAGGTGGGAGATCGTCCAGATACGCAGTATTTT.

This clone is a singleton in its sample. This CDR3 is CASSRPGQGVDEQFF. The CDR3 DNA reads as TGCGCCAGCAGCCGCCCGGGACAGGGAGTCGATGAGCAGTTCTTC. V usage is TRBV4-1 and J usage is TRBJ2-1, with 9 bases lining up with TRBD1. CDR3 length: 15 residues. Germline V gives CDR1 MGHRA, CDR2 YSYEKL. V shed 4 bases, J shed 8 bases, and the junction held 9 bases outside the gene matches.

The chain links TRBV6-5 to TRBJ1-5; a possible D gene is TRBD1 (5 bases). Germline CDR1 and CDR2: MNHEY and SVGAGI. Between the trimmed V and J ends, which lost 3 bases and 6 bases, there was a span of 12 bases. The CDR3 spans 14 residues. The CDR3 here is CASSYGQGSQPQHF. CDR3 nucleotides: TGTGCCAGCAGTTATGGTCAGGGAAGTCAGCCCCAGCATTTT.

This clone is a singleton in its sample. Different DNA sequences within this sample yield the same CDR3. The CDR3 nucleotides read TGTGCCAGCAGTTTAGGGACTTTCTACGAGCAGTACTTC. This codes for CASSLGTFYEQYF. The V gene is TRBV28, the J gene TRBJ2-7; a possible D gene is TRBD2 (6 bases). Trimming left V 2 bases short and J 3 bases short, with 8 bases between. CDR1 and CDR2 from the germline V gene are MDHEN and SYDVKM. This CDR3 spans 13 amino acids.

The chain links TRBV5-5 to TRBJ1-5; the D is unclear. The germline V and J ends were trimmed by 4 bases and 0 bases, with 11 bases remaining between them. The CDR3 consists of 15 residues. The germline CDR1 and CDR2 sequences are SGHKS and YYEKEE (reference sequence). The CDR3 region is CASSPGPYSNQPQHF. Written as DNA, the CDR3 is TGTGCCAGCAGCCCCGGGCCATATAGCAATCAGCCCCAGCATTTT.

The rearrangement uses TRBV5-4 and TRBJ2-3; D not resolved. V was cut by 4 bases and J by 1 base, with 7 bases left in between. Germline CDR1 is SGHNT and CDR2 is YYREEE (reference sequence). The CDR3 has 13 residues. CDR3 in amino acids: CASSVDRTDTQYF. The CDR3 DNA follows: TGTGCCAGCAGCGTGGACCGCACAGATACGCAGTATTTT.

The chain couples TRBV9 to TRBJ1-1, with TRBD1 as a possible D gene (5 bases). CDR1 SGDLS and CDR2 YYNGEE come from the germline V gene. The CDR3 is 14 amino acids. Between the trimmed V and J ends, which lost 0 bases and 6 bases, there was a span of 12 bases. CDR3 sequence reads: CASSVDSGRSEAFF. CDR3 nucleotide sequence: TGTGCCAGCAGCGTAGATTCAGGGAGGTCTGAAGCTTTCTTT.

The genes are TRBV19 and TRBJ2-6; the D is unclear. Per germline, CDR1 LNHDA and CDR2 SQIVND (reference sequence). V lost 5 bases and J 0 bases, leaving 5 bases between the germline ends. This CDR3 contains 14 residues. CDR3 protein: CASSRDSGANVLTF. The DNA for the CDR3 is TGTGCCAGTAGTCGAGACTCTGGGGCCAACGTCCTGACTTTC.

This chain connects TRBV6-5 to TRBJ1-1; the D is unclear. Germline values: CDR1 MNHEY, CDR2 SVGAGI. V lost 0 bases and J 1 base, leaving 12 bases between the germline ends. The CDR3 is made up of 16 amino acids. This CDR3 is CASSYSTLGRNTEAFF. CDR3 DNA sequence: TGTGCCAGCAGTTACTCAACTCTCGGACGGAACACTGAAGCTTTCTTT.

The V gene is TRBV4-1, the J gene TRBJ1-2; 10 positions match TRBD1. V was pared by 0 bases and J by 8 bases, with 15 bases of the junction left unmatched. Germline V gene lookup returns CDR1 MGHRA and CDR2 YSYEKL. The CDR3 loop spans 18 amino acids. The CDR3: CASSQDSLGDRGTRGYTF. In nucleotides, the CDR3 is TGCGCCAGCAGCCAAGACTCTCTCGGGGACAGGGGAACGCGCGGCTACACCTTC.

The chain joins TRBV6-5 to TRBJ2-7; TRBD2 might be the D (5 bases). Trimming removed 6 bases at V and 4 bases at J, with 19 bases between. Per the germline V gene, CDR1 is MNHEY and CDR2 is SVGAGI. There are 15 residues in the CDR3. CDR3 in amino acids: CASSPGLGRTYEQYF. In nucleotides, the CDR3 is TGTGCCAGCAGCCCCGGGCTGGGCAGGACTTACGAGCAGTACTTC.